The TCR beta chain described here comes from a study of T cell clonality in common variable immunodeficiency. This clone was detected many times. With the read ending 3 residues before the CDR3 end, the germline J gene is used to fill in that end. CDR3 length equals 12 residues. Germline V lookup: CDR1 SQVTM, CDR2 ANQGSEA. Produced via immunoSEQ multiplex PCR; TCRdb's table is partial and in-frame only. The sample is made up of roughly 70,000 clones, none counted only once. This TCR was recovered from a person aged 18 to 75 in good health. The V gene is TRBV29-1, the J gene TRBJ2-5; weak D call: TRBD1 (6 bases). The sample comprised peripheral blood mononuclear cells. CDR3 region: CSLSNDRQTQYF. CDR3 DNA (partial): TGCAGCCTCTCCAACGACAGGCAAACC. The complete variable domain, with remaining parts taken from reference TRBV29-1 and TRBJ2-5, reads SAVISQKPSRDICQRGTSLTIQCQVDSQVTMMFWYRQQPGQSLTLIATANQGSEATYESGFVIDKFPISRPNLTFSTLTVSNMSPEDSSIYLCSLSNDRQTQYFGPGTRLLVL.